The rows below give T cell receptor beta chains drawn from one sample of a study of graft-versus-host responses after intestinal transplantation. Method: immunoSEQ multiplex PCR; TCRdb's copy keeps in-frame clones and lacks some. The repertoire holds some 27,000 clones, with just under 95% as singletons. This material consisted of PBMCs, taken more than 29 days after intestinal transplant. These receptor sequences come from a human patient who received an intestinal transplant, so some T cells may come from the graft donor. Both conserved end residues are part of each CDR3. A D gene is named only where the DNA matches it firmly. Clone size is given for some rows only: seen once, a few or many times, or a class if the clone is expanded.

clone_size j_call v_call d_call cdr3_aa cdr3_nt
NA TRBJ2-3 TRBV7-2 TRBD2 CASSRTSGSADTQYF TGTGCCAGCAGCCGGACTAGCGGGAGTGCAGATACGCAGTATTTT
NA TRBJ1-1 TRBV6-5 NA CASSYSRRSRNTEAFF TGTGCCAGCAGTTACTCGAGAAGGAGTAGGAACACTGAAGCTTTCTTT
NA TRBJ2-5 TRBV9 TRBD1 CASSGTGWGLGETQYF TGTGCCAGCAGCGGGACAGGGTGGGGCCTGGGGGAGACCCAGTACTTC
NA TRBJ2-7 TRBV6-5 NA CASSPFLGPYEQYF TGTGCCAGCAGTCCTTTCCTGGGGCCCTACGAGCAGTACTTC
NA TRBJ2-7 TRBV7-3 NA CASSSPERPYEQYF TGTGCCAGCAGCTCCCCGGAGCGACCCTACGAGCAGTACTTC
NA TRBJ1-3 TRBV6-1 NA CASSDMTDGNTIYF TGTGCCAGCAGTGATATGACAGACGGAAACACCATATATTTT
NA TRBJ1-5 TRBV16 NA CASSPFQESYSNQPQHF TGTGCCAGCAGCCCCTTCCAGGAGTCCTATAGCAATCAGCCCCAGCATTTT
NA TRBJ2-7 TRBV6-6 TRBD2 CASNVRASGSYEQYF TGTGCCAGCAACGTACGTGCTAGCGGGAGCTACGAGCAGTACTTC
NA TRBJ2-7 TRBV11-2 NA CASTRTEVSYEQYF TGTGCCAGCACCCGGACTGAGGTTTCCTACGAGCAGTACTTC
NA TRBJ2-4 TRBV28 TRBD1 CASSRDSQDIQYF TGTGCCAGCAGTCGGGACAGCCAGGACATTCAGTACTTC
once TRBJ1-3 TRBV9 NA CASSVAGGGNTIYF TGTGCCAGCAGCGTAGCTGGAGGAGGAAACACCATATATTTT
NA TRBJ1-1 TRBV6-5 NA CASSYGRGQLNTEAFF TGTGCCAGCAGTTATGGTCGAGGACAACTGAACACTGAAGCTTTCTTT
NA TRBJ2-3 TRBV7-2 NA CASSSSPGDTQYF TGTGCCAGCAGCTCCTCTCCGGGGGATACGCAGTATTTT
once TRBJ2-6 TRBV10-2 NA CASSKDNSGANVLTF TGCGCCAGCAGCAAGGACAACTCTGGGGCCAACGTCCTGACTTTC
NA TRBJ2-3 TRBV7-8 NA CASAPGTAFTDTQYF TGTGCCAGCGCTCCCGGGACTGCTTTCACAGATACGCAGTATTTT
NA TRBJ2-5 TRBV9 TRBD2 CASSVVAGAETQYF TGTGCCAGCAGCGTAGTAGCGGGAGCAGAGACCCAGTACTTC
NA TRBJ1-5 TRBV5-5 NA CASSLGGGGQPQHF TGTGCCAGCAGCCTAGGGGGTGGAGGTCAGCCCCAGCATTTT
once TRBJ2-7 TRBV28 NA CASSLSGTGVYEQYF TGTGCCAGCAGTTTGAGCGGGACAGGTGTATACGAGCAGTACTTC
NA TRBJ2-2 TRBV9 NA CASSARQGGLFF TGTGCCAGCAGCGCTAGACAGGGAGGGCTGTTTTTT
NA TRBJ2-7 TRBV4-1 NA CASSQEFIGNYEQYF TGCGCCAGCAGCCAAGAGTTTATCGGGAATTACGAGCAGTACTTC
NA TRBJ2-1 TRBV2 NA CASSESAGASYNEQFF TGTGCCAGCAGTGAAAGTGCGGGGGCCAGCTACAATGAGCAGTTCTTC
NA TRBJ2-3 TRBV10-2 NA CASSEIRPSTDTQYF TGCGCCAGCAGTGAAATCAGGCCTAGCACAGATACGCAGTATTTT
NA TRBJ1-1 TRBV28 NA CASSLDSDTEAFF TGTGCCAGCAGCCTGGACAGCGACACTGAAGCTTTCTTT
NA TRBJ1-1 TRBV19 NA CASSKGTEAFF TGTGCCAGTAGTAAGGGGACAGAAGCTTTCTTT
NA TRBJ1-6 TRBV4-3 NA CASSQDPDRNSPLHF TGCGCCAGCAGCCAAGACCCCGACAGAAATTCACCCCTCCACTTT
NA TRBJ1-1 TRBV6-1 NA CASRRAQDLGFEAFF TGTGCCAGCCGACGAGCCCAAGATTTGGGTTTCGAAGCTTTCTTT
NA TRBJ1-5 TRBV6-6 TRBD1 CASRQGHNQPQHF TGTGCCAGTAGACAGGGTCACAATCAGCCCCAGCATTTT
NA TRBJ2-1 TRBV19 TRBD2 CASRRLAGGFNEQFF TGTGCCAGTAGGCGACTAGCGGGGGGGTTCAATGAGCAGTTCTTC
NA TRBJ1-5 TRBV19 NA CASSIGGGAQPQHF TGTGCCAGTAGTATAGGGGGGGGAGCCCAGCCCCAGCATTTT
few TRBJ2-1 TRBV5-1 NA CASSSGTDSYNEQFF TGCGCCAGCAGTTCCGGGACGGACTCCTACAATGAGCAGTTCTTC
NA TRBJ2-5 TRBV13 NA CASSSTGQETQYF TGTGCCAGCAGCTCGACAGGCCAAGAGACCCAGTACTTC
NA TRBJ1-1 TRBV5-1 NA CASSYRTGSTTWRQQAFF TGCGCCAGCAGCTACAGGACCGGCAGTACAACTTGGCGACAACAAGCTTTCTTT
NA TRBJ2-2 TRBV4-2 NA CASSQDSSAYLNTGELFF TGTGCCAGCAGCCAAGATTCCAGCGCCTACCTGAACACCGGGGAGCTGTTTTTT
NA TRBJ2-2 TRBV30 NA CAWSRQGTGELFF TGTGCCTGGAGTCGCCAGGGGACCGGGGAGCTGTTTTTT
NA TRBJ2-1 TRBV11-1 TRBD2 CASSSAGRDEQFF TGTGCCAGCAGCTCCGCCGGGAGGGATGAGCAGTTCTTC
NA TRBJ2-3 TRBV5-3 TRBD2 CARSLTSGGPDTQYF TGTGCCAGAAGCTTGACTAGCGGGGGGCCAGATACGCAGTATTTT
NA TRBJ1-2 TRBV5-8 TRBD1 CASLGTDVYGYTF TGTGCCAGTTTAGGGACAGATGTCTATGGCTACACCTTC
NA TRBJ2-7 TRBV6-1 TRBD2 CASSAGLANYEQYF TGTGCCAGCAGCGCCGGACTAGCGAATTACGAGCAGTACTTC
NA TRBJ2-7 TRBV11-2 NA CASSLDPGYEQYF TGTGCCAGCAGCTTAGATCCGGGCTACGAGCAGTACTTC
NA TRBJ2-3 TRBV4-1 TRBD2 CASRNSGGAGDTQYF TGCGCCAGCAGAAATAGCGGGGGGGCCGGTGATACGCAGTATTTT
NA TRBJ1-4 TRBV7-2 NA CASSRATNEKLFF TGTGCCAGCAGCCGGGCTACTAATGAAAAACTGTTTTTT
NA TRBJ2-3 TRBV11-3 NA CASSLGGLSTGTDTQYF TGTGCCAGCAGCTTAGGGGGACTTTCCACGGGCACAGATACGCAGTATTTT